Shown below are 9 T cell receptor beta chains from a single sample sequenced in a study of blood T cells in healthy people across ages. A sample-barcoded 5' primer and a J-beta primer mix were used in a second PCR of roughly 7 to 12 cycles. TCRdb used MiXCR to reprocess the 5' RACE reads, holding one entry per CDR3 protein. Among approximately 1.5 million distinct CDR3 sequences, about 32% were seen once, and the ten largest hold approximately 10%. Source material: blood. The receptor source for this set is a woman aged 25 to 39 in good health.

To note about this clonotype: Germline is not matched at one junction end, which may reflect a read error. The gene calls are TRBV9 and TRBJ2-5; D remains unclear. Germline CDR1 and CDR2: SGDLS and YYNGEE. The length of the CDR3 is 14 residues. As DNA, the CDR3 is TGTGCCGGCAGCGTAGAGGCTGCCTGGGAGACCCAGTACTTC. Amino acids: CAGSVEAAWETQYF.

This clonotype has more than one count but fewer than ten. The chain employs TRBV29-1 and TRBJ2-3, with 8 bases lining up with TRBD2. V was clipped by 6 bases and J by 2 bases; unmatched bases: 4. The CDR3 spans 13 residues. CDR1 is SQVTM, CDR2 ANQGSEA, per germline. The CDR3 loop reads CSVGGAYTDTQYF. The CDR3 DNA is TGCAGCGTCGGGGGGGCATACACAGATACGCAGTATTTT.

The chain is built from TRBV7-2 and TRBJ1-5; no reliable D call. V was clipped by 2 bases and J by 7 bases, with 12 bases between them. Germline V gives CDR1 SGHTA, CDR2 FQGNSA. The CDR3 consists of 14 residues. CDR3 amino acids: CASSLNELTQPQHF. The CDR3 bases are TGTGCCAGCAGCTTAAATGAGCTTACCCAGCCCCAGCATTTT.

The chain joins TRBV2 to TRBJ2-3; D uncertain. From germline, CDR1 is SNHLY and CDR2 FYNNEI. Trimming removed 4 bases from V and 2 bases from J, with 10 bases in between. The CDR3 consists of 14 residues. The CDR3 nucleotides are TGTGCCAGCAGTGTCATGGGCCCCACAGATACGCAGTATTTT. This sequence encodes CASSVMGPTDTQYF.

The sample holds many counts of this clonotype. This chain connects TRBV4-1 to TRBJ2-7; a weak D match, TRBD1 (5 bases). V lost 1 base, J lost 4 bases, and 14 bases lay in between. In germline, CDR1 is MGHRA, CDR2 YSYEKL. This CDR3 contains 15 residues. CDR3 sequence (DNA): TGCGCCAGCAGCCAAGCCCACGCGGACATATACGAGCAGTACTTC. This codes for CASSQAHADIYEQYF.

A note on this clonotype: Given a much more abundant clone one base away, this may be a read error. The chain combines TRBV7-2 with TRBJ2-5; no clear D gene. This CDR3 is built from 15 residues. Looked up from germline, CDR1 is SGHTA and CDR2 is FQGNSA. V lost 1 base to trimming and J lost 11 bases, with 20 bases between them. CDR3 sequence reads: CASSLEVGFGHEQYF. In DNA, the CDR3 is TGTGCCAGCAGCTTAGAAGTCGGCTTCGGGCATGAGCAGTACTTC.

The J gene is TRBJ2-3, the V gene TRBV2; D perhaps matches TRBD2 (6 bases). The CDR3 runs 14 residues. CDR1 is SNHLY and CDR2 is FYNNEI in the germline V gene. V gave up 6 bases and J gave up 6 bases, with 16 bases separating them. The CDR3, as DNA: TGTGCCAGCAGAGAAACGGGGGTAGGGGATACGCAGTATTTT. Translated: CASRETGVGDTQYF.

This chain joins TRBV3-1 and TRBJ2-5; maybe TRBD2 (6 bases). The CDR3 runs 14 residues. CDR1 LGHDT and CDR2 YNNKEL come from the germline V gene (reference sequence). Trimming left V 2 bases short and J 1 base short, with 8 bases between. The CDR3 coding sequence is TGTGCCAGCAGCCAACGGGAGCGCCAAGAGACCCAGTACTTC. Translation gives CASSQRERQETQYF.

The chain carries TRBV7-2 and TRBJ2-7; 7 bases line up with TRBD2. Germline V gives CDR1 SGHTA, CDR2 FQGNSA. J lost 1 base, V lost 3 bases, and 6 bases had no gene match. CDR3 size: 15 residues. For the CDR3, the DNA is TGTGCCAGCAGCTTTCCGGGAGGACGGTCCTACGAGCAGTACTTC. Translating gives CASSFPGGRSYEQYF.